Listed below are T cell receptor beta chains from one sample, sequenced in a study of blood T cell repertoires in COVID-19. Produced via immunoSEQ multiplex PCR; TCRdb's table is partial and in-frame only. This sample has about 200,000 clones; roughly nine tenths occur once, and the top ten carry roughly 10%. The specimen was peripheral blood. The receptor source for this set is a woman in her 50s with COVID-19, enrolled during active disease. The CDR3 runs from the conserved cysteine through the conserved F or W. D genes are given only for firm matches. Some rows mark clone size as missing; the rest say once, few, many or name a class of expanded clone.

V	D	size	length	J	CDR3	DNA
TRBV11-2	NA	NA	16	TRBJ2-5	CASSLASRRQGETQYF	TGTGCCAGCAGCTTAGCGTCGCGGCGTCAGGGGGAGACCCAGTACTTC
TRBV7-9	NA	NA	14	TRBJ1-3	CASFPPWQADTIYF	TGTGCCAGCTTCCCCCCGTGGCAGGCAGACACCATATATTTT
TRBV5-1	TRBD1	NA	16	TRBJ2-5	CASSLAGQGPTETQYF	TGCGCCAGCAGCTTGGCGGGACAGGGTCCGACAGAGACCCAGTACTTC
TRBV19	NA	NA	15	TRBJ1-2	CASSVTGPANYGYTF	TGTGCCAGTAGTGTGACAGGTCCAGCTAACTATGGCTACACCTTC
TRBV7-2	TRBD2	NA	19	TRBJ2-3	CASSLGLAGAPRFTDTQYF	TGTGCCAGCAGCTTAGGTCTAGCGGGGGCGCCTAGGTTCACAGATACGCAGTATTTT
TRBV30	NA	NA	14	TRBJ2-1	CAWSGQAGENEQFF	TGTGCCTGGAGTGGACAGGCGGGGGAGAATGAGCAGTTCTTC
TRBV9	TRBD2	few	17	TRBJ2-2	CASSRGLAGGSTGELFF	TGTGCCAGCAGCAGGGGACTAGCGGGGGGGAGCACCGGGGAGCTGTTTTTT
TRBV19	NA	NA	16	TRBJ2-6	CASSLSVGAGANVLTF	TGTGCCAGTAGTTTAAGTGTGGGAGCTGGGGCCAACGTCCTGACTTTC
TRBV20-1	NA	NA	14	TRBJ2-1	CSASWGGPSYEQFF	TGCAGTGCTAGTTGGGGGGGGCCCTCCTATGAGCAGTTCTTC
TRBV12-3/TRBV12-4	TRBD1	NA	13	TRBJ1-2	CASSVDRDYGYTF	TGTGCCAGCAGTGTGGACAGGGACTATGGCTACACCTTC
TRBV14	TRBD1	few	15	TRBJ2-4	CASSQEGGARNIQYF	TGTGCCAGCAGCCAAGAAGGGGGCGCCCGAAACATTCAGTACTTC
TRBV29-1	TRBD1	NA	14	TRBJ1-5	CSVRDRGWNQPQHF	TGCAGCGTTAGGGACAGGGGTTGGAATCAGCCCCAGCATTTT
TRBV19	TRBD1	NA	14	TRBJ1-2	CASSARGSYYGYTF	TGTGCCAGTAGTGCCAGGGGGTCTTACTATGGCTACACCTTC
TRBV6-5	TRBD1	NA	15	TRBJ2-4	CASSKPGGGFDIQYF	TGTGCCAGCAGTAAACCAGGGGGTGGATTCGACATTCAGTACTTC
TRBV12-3/TRBV12-4	TRBD1	NA	13	TRBJ1-2	CASSRDSFYGYTF	TGTGCCAGCAGTAGGGACAGCTTCTATGGCTACACCTTC
TRBV24-1	NA	NA	12	TRBJ2-1	CATSDFRDEQFF	TGTGCCACCAGTGATTTCAGGGATGAGCAGTTCTTC
TRBV18	TRBD1	NA	13	TRBJ1-1	CASEGQGIFEAFF	TGTGCCAGCGAGGGACAGGGGATTTTTGAAGCTTTCTTT
TRBV24-1	NA	NA	16	TRBJ2-1	CATSDLHGGNHNEQFF	TGTGCCACCAGTGATTTGCATGGGGGGAACCACAATGAGCAGTTCTTC
TRBV11-3	NA	once	16	TRBJ2-3	CASSLVLGSGTDTQYF	TGTGCCAGCAGCTTAGTTCTGGGTAGCGGCACAGATACGCAGTATTTT
TRBV2	NA	NA	12	TRBJ1-2	CASRLESYGYTF	TGTGCCAGCAGATTAGAGAGCTATGGCTACACCTTC
TRBV27	TRBD2	NA	14	TRBJ2-5	CASSWLAGLGAQYF	TGTGCCAGCAGTTGGCTAGCGGGGCTGGGGGCCCAGTACTTC
TRBV24-1	TRBD1	NA	15	TRBJ1-5	CATSEATGGGQPQHF	TGTGCCACCAGTGAGGCGACAGGGGGAGGCCAGCCCCAGCATTTT
TRBV10-3	NA	NA	15	TRBJ1-5	CAISDSEGGNQPQHF	TGTGCCATCAGTGATTCGGAGGGTGGCAATCAGCCCCAGCATTTT
TRBV27	NA	NA	15	TRBJ2-1	CASSEQGTSYNEQFF	TGTGCCAGCAGTGAGCAGGGGACCTCCTACAATGAGCAGTTCTTC
TRBV6-5	NA	once	13	TRBJ2-3	CASSIRWTDTQYF	TGTGCCAGCAGTATTCGGTGGACAGATACGCAGTATTTT
TRBV7-7	NA	NA	16	TRBJ2-6	CASSPTRQTGANVLTF	TGTGCCAGCAGCCCAACTCGACAGACTGGGGCCAACGTCCTGACTTTC
TRBV13	NA	NA	13	TRBJ1-1	CASSLELQVEAFF	TGTGCCAGCAGCTTAGAATTGCAGGTTGAAGCTTTCTTT
TRBV9	NA	NA	16	TRBJ2-1	CASSPRLLSSYNEQFF	TGTGCCAGCAGCCCCCGACTCCTTAGCTCCTACAATGAGCAGTTCTTC